One TCR beta chain is described in this entry. The antigen it recognizes is unknown. Base-call qualities are not available, and no considerably larger clone is one nucleotide away. The immunoSEQ Assay, a bias-controlled multiplex PCR, was used to amplify TCRbeta CDR3 regions from genomic DNA. In the paper's pipeline: The number of nucleated cells in each sample was estimated from the amplification of reference gene primers within the assay. To quantify the absolute abundance of each unique TCRbeta CDR3 rearrangement, sequence reads were collapsed and filtered. Productive Simpson clonality was computed per sample as the square root of Simpson's diversity index over productive rearrangements. Imported from immuneACCESS, the table was reduced by TCRdb to in-frame sequences with V and J called. These copies leave out some clones; in studies compared against another copy, an unresolved V gene accounts for under half, and the cause of the remainder is not known. V, J and clone size derive from that table, while D and trimming were established from the DNA sequence. The sample includes around 250,000 clones, with roughly 89% observed a single time. The ten largest clones represent 1.5% of the sample.

This sample was included in a study of blood T cell repertoires in COVID-19 (dated by TCRdb to the early 2020s). For the study in its entirety: The collaborator samples originated in the United States, Italy and Spain and spanned the acute and convalescent phases of COVID-19. Deeply sampled blood TCRbeta repertoires from subjects exposed to, actively infected with, or recovered from COVID-19 were included in the dataset. Where HLA class I and class II types were available, the types were taken from metadata supplied by the sample provider, not from assay-based typing. The repertoires were released in a freely available public database meant as a resource for research on the immune response to SARS-CoV-2. The samples were drawn from two sources: the first 160 participants of the ongoing ImmuneRACE study, and fewer than 1,500 subjects contributed by 6 global collaborators. A de-identified subject ID, COVID-19 status, age in years and sex were almost always included in the sample metadata. The prospective study material was composed of cDNA or gDNA derived from T cells, B-cell-depleted T cells, or PBMCs. Broad study findings and their caveats: The quantity of clinical and demographic metadata differed by source and by participant and was supplied without curation.

Another Seattle source contributed samples from volunteer blood donors who had recovered from COVID-19. The collaborating institutions used their own protocols to collect whole blood in K2EDTA tubes. For TCRbeta analysis, collaborators shipped samples as frozen whole blood, isolated PBMCs, or DNA extracted from either of those sample types. V is reduced by 1 base and J by 6 bases, leaving a spacing of 13 bases between them. The germline V gene specifies LGHNA as CDR1 and YNFKEQ as CDR2. There are 15 amino acids in the CDR3, from cysteine to phenylalanine inclusive. Of all the DNA, just the CDR3 is kept, 45 bases in frame from base 1.

The sequencing input was peripheral blood. The sequence came from a woman aged 40-49 years who had recovered from COVID-19. The V and J segments used are TRBV4-2 and TRBJ1-5; the D gene lacks a confident call. The DNA is as follows: TGTGCCAGCAGCCAAGTGGAGGGCAGGAGTCAGCCCCAGCATTTT. It codes for CASSQVEGRSQPQHF.